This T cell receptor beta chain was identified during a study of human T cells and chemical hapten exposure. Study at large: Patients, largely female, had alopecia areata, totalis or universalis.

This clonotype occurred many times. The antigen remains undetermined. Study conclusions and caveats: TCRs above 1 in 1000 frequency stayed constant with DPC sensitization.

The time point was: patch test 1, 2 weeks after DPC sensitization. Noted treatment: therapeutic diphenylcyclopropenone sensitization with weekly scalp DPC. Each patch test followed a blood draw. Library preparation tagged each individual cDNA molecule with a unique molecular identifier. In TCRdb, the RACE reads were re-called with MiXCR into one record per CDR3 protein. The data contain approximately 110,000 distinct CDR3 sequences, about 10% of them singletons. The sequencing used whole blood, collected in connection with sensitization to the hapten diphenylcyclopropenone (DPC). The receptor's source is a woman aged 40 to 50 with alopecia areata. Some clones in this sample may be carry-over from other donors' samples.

The CDR3 protein is CSAMGYGYTF. CDR3 sequence (DNA): TGCAGTGCTATGGGCTATGGCTACACCTTC. The rearrangement uses TRBV20-1 and TRBJ1-2; no clear D gene. Germline V CDR1 and CDR2: DFQATT, SNEGSKA (reference sequence). The ends were cut back, 4 bases at V and 4 bases at J, with 4 bases in the middle. CDR3 size: 10 residues.